A few counts support the clone carrying this T cell receptor (beta chain). These data belong to a study of Ad26.COV2.S vaccination and SARS-CoV-2 variants. The treatment: 19 received Ad26.COV2.S at low or high dose, single or two shots; about five received placebo; per-sample allocation not given. After the first vaccine or placebo injection, samples were drawn on day 63. Assay: immunoSEQ multiplex PCR; the TCRdb copy retains only in-frame clones and omits some. The sample has roughly 380,000 clones; roughly 90% are singletons. Germline values: CDR1 SEHNR, CDR2 FQNEAQ (reference sequence). Trimming pared 1 base from V and 4 bases from J, leaving 8 bases between. The CDR3 has 14 residues.

The chain links TRBV7-9 to TRBJ1-3; D possibly corresponds to TRBD1 (6 bases). The specimen was peripheral blood, collected in a trial of Ad26.COV2.S vaccine versus placebo. The clonotype originates from a person aged 18-60 years who received the Ad26.COV2.S COVID-19 vaccine or a placebo. CDR3 sequence: CASSLGGPGNTIYF. For the CDR3, the DNA is TGTGCCAGCAGCTTAGGGGGGCCCGGAAACACCATATATTTT.